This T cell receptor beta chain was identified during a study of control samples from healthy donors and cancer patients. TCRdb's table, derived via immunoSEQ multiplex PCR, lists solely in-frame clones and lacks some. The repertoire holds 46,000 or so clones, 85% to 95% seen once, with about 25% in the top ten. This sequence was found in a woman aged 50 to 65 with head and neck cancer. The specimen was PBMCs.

The CDR3 loop is CASSPLKGANSYEQYF. CDR3 nucleotide sequence: TGTGCCAGCTCACCCTTAAAGGGGGCAAACTCCTACGAGCAGTACTTC. This chain uses TRBV18 with TRBJ2-7; TRBD1 matches at 7 bases. The germline V gene has CDR1 KGHSH and CDR2 LQKENI. The V and J ends lost 3 bases and 0 bases, in that order; junction bases with no gene match: 8. CDR3 length: 16 amino acids. Filled out from reference TRBV18 and TRBJ2-7, the complete variable domain reads NAGVMQNPRHLVRRRGQEARLRCSPMKGHSHVYWYRQLPEEGLKFMVYLQKENIIDESGMPKERFSAEFPKEGPSILRIQQVVRGDSAAYFCASSPLKGANSYEQYFGPGTRLTVT.